These 29 T cell receptor beta chains originate from one sample sequenced in a study of T-cell memory formation after mild COVID-19. TCRdb ran MiXCR on the 5' RACE reads and lists one entry per CDR3 protein. The repertoire consists of around 370,000 distinct CDR3 sequences, with over 20% occurring once and the leading ten covering approximately 12%. Sequencing used PBMCs or a T cell subset sorted from them (not recorded which). The receptors stem from an adult woman who had mild COVID-19 (a few samples of this study predate the infection). Cell type and time point are not known.

This chain connects TRBV3-1 to TRBJ1-6, with D tentatively TRBD1 (5 bases). Germline V gene lookup returns CDR1 LGHDT and CDR2 YNNKEL (reference sequence). V lost 1 base and J 4 bases, leaving 8 bases between the germline ends. The CDR3 is made up of 15 amino acids. The CDR3 sequence is CASSQAGRYNSPLHF. The CDR3 bases are TGTGCCAGCAGCCAAGCGGGGCGGTATAATTCACCCCTCCACTTT. The entire variable domain, with the rest obtained from reference TRBV3-1 and TRBJ1-6, is as follows: DTAVSQTPKYLVTQMGNDKSIKCEQNLGHDTMYWYKQDSKKFLKIMFSYNNKELIINETVPNRFSPKSPDKAHLNLHINSLELGDSAVYFCASSQAGRYNSPLHFGNGTRLTVT.

The J gene is TRBJ1-1, the V gene TRBV12-3 or TRBV12-4; D gene unclear. This CDR3 is built from 15 residues. V was trimmed by 3 bases and J by 6 bases, leaving 17 bases between them. Written as DNA, the CDR3 is TGTGCCAGCAGTTTGGTCCCAGGAAGATACGCTGAAGCTTTCTTT. Amino acid sequence: CASSLVPGRYAEAFF.

The gene calls are TRBV6-1 and TRBJ2-1, with a weak D call TRBD2 (5 bases). The CDR3 length is 13 residues. Trimming took off 10 bases at V and 0 bases at J, with 10 bases between the two ends. CDR1 is MNHNS, CDR2 SASEGT, per germline. DNA for the CDR3: TGTGCCAAATGGAGGAGCTCCTACAATGAGCAGTTCTTC. Translation gives CAKWRSSYNEQFF.

This clonotype occurred once. The J gene is TRBJ1-5, the V gene TRBV5-6, with TRBD1 as a possible D gene (5 bases). This CDR3 region has 14 residues. V lost 2 bases to trimming and J lost 8 bases, with 14 bases between them. The germline CDR1 and CDR2 sequences are SGHDT and YYEEEE. CDR3 sequence: CASSFGQGAKPQHF. The CDR3 region has the DNA TGTGCCAGCAGCTTCGGACAAGGGGCTAAGCCCCAGCATTTT.

This clonotype was seen more than once but under ten times. The V call is TRBV5-1, the J call TRBJ2-7; perhaps D is TRBD1 or TRBD2 (6 bases each). The CDR3 covers 15 residues. Trimming removed 0 bases at V and 3 bases at J, with 13 bases between. Germline lookup yields CDR1 SGHRS and CDR2 YFSETQ. CDR3 coding DNA: TGCGCCAGCAGCTTGGATCCGGAGGGGGACTACGAGCAGTACTTC. It codes for CASSLDPEGDYEQYF.

The sample holds many counts of this clonotype. V is TRBV20-1 and J is TRBJ1-2; the D is unclear. Trimming left V 6 bases short and J 4 bases short, with 18 bases between. CDR1 is DFQATT and CDR2 is SNEGSKA in the germline V gene (reference sequence). The CDR3 length is 14 residues. This CDR3 reads CSARPEDGVYGYTF. As DNA, the CDR3 is TGCAGTGCAAGACCGGAGGATGGGGTCTATGGCTACACCTTC.

The chain uses TRBV10-3 and TRBJ1-2; weak D call: TRBD1 (5 bases). Germline V gene sequence: CDR1 ENHRY, CDR2 SYGVKD. This CDR3 has 15 residues. V dropped 6 bases and J dropped 2 bases, with 16 bases sitting between them. CDR3 residues: CAISGGWGRNYGYTF. DNA for the CDR3: TGTGCCATCAGCGGGGGATGGGGTCGGAACTATGGCTACACCTTC.

Only a few counts were recorded for this clonotype. This rearrangement joins TRBV21-1 to TRBJ1-6; the DNA was not used to check the table's D call, TRBD1. TRBV21-1 is assigned pseudogene status. This CDR3 comprises 19 residues. The CDR3 nucleotides are TGTGCCAGCAGCAAAGACTCGACAGAGGCTTACTCCTATAATTCACCCCTCCACTTT. It codes for CASSKDSTEAYSYNSPLHF.

The chain joins TRBV14 to TRBJ1-1; D perhaps matches TRBD1 (5 bases). Trimming stripped 3 bases from V and 0 bases from J, with 11 bases between. Germline CDR1 and CDR2: SGHDN and FVKESK. This CDR3 is 15 amino acids long. In DNA form, the CDR3 reads TGTGCCAGCAGCCAGGCGGGACTTATGAACACTGAAGCTTTCTTT. Residues: CASSQAGLMNTEAFF.

As regards this clonotype: Since a much larger clone is just one base distant, this may be a read error. V is TRBV11-3 and J is TRBJ2-2; D is unresolved. Trimming left V 6 bases short and J 3 bases short, with 2 bases between. Germline CDR1 is SGHNT and CDR2 is YENEEA. This CDR3 spans 11 amino acids. Here the CDR3 DNA reads TGTGCCAGCAGGTACACCGGGGAGCTGTTTTTT. Protein product: CASRYTGELFF.

This clonotype was counted a few times. V gene TRBV19 combines with J gene TRBJ1-5; D unclear. V lost 2 bases and J 2 bases, leaving 4 bases between the germline ends. The CDR3 totals 13 residues. Germline V gene sequence: CDR1 LNHDA, CDR2 SQIVND (reference sequence). CDR3 in DNA: TGTGCCAGTAGTATACAGCGCAATCAGCCCCAGCATTTT. Translation: CASSIQRNQPQHF.

This chain's CDR3 is CASHDAGLAKNIQYF. DNA for the CDR3: TGCGCCTCCCACGATGCGGGACTAGCCAAAAACATTCAGTACTTC. The chain has TRBV5-1 and TRBJ2-4; TRBD2 might be the D (6 bases). The CDR3 length is 15 residues. Trimming stripped 10 bases from V and 0 bases from J, with 17 bases between. Germline values: CDR1 SGHRS, CDR2 YFSETQ.

This clonotype was counted ten times or more. The chain couples TRBV7-9 to TRBJ2-7; D tentatively fits TRBD1 or TRBD2 (5 bases each). The V and J ends lost 4 bases and 0 bases respectively, with 13 bases between them. Germline V gives CDR1 SEHNR, CDR2 FQNEAQ (reference sequence). The CDR3 totals 15 residues. The DNA of the CDR3 is TGTGCCAGCAGCTCCGAGGGGCGCGGCTCCTACGAGCAGTACTTC. This codes for CASSSEGRGSYEQYF.

Only a few counts were recorded for this clonotype. The chain recombines TRBV7-9 with TRBJ1-1; D ambiguous. The germline V and J ends were trimmed by 5 bases and 1 base, with 8 bases remaining between them. Per germline, CDR1 SEHNR and CDR2 FQNEAQ (reference sequence). The CDR3 length is 13 residues. In DNA, the CDR3 is TGTGCCAGCAGCCCTATCCCGAACACTGAAGCTTTCTTT. The encoded protein is CASSPIPNTEAFF.

V is TRBV5-6 and J is TRBJ2-2; no definite D call. The V end was cut by 0 bases, the J end by 1 base, with 4 bases between. The CDR3 covers 14 residues. Germline V gene data show CDR1 as SGHDT and CDR2 as YYEEEE. CDR3 bases: TGTGCCAGCAGCTTGGCCCAGAACACCGGGGAGCTGTTTTTT. Protein: CASSLAQNTGELFF.

This clonotype was observed a handful of times. The rearrangement joins TRBV5-5 to TRBJ2-7; no clear D. This CDR3 region has 15 residues. CDR1 is SGHKS and CDR2 is YYEKEE in the germline V gene (reference sequence). The ends were cut back, 4 bases at V and 6 bases at J, with 20 bases in the middle. Here the CDR3 reads CASSKRTAQDGEQYF. The CDR3 nucleotides are TGTGCCAGCAGCAAAAGGACCGCTCAAGACGGCGAGCAGTACTTC. Variable domain in full (rest from reference TRBV5-5 and TRBJ2-7): DAGVTQSPTHLIKTRGQQVTLRCSPISGHKSVSWYQQVLGQGPQFIFQYYEKEERGRGNFPDRFSARQFPNYSSELNVNALLLGDSALYLCASSKRTAQDGEQYFGPGTRLTVT.

This clonotype was counted only a few times. This CDR3 is CASNSGGREQFF. In DNA form, the CDR3 reads TGTGCCAGCAACTCAGGGGGTCGTGAGCAGTTCTTC. The chain links TRBV6-5 to TRBJ2-1; 7 bases are a match to TRBD1. CDR1 and CDR2 (germline): MNHEY, SVGAGI. The CDR3 is made up of 12 amino acids. Unmatched junction bases numbered 6, after V lost 7 bases and J lost 9 bases.

CDR3 in DNA: TGTGCCACACGGGGTGCAACTAATGAAAAACTGTTTTTT. Protein: CATRGATNEKLFF. The rearrangement joins TRBV24-1 to TRBJ1-4; unclear D gene. This CDR3 is 13 amino acids long. The germline gives CDR1 KGHDR, CDR2 SFDVKD. Trimming pared 10 bases from V and 0 bases from J, leaving 8 bases between.

This clonotype was counted ten times or more. The rearrangement joins TRBV5-4 to TRBJ1-6; weak D call: TRBD1 (5 bases). V shed 1 base and J shed 6 bases, with 11 bases lying between them. Germline CDR1 and CDR2: SGHNT and YYREEE (reference sequence). The CDR3 is 15 residues long. As DNA, the CDR3 is TGTGCCAGCAGCTTGTACAGGCGCTCTAATTCACCCCTCCACTTT. Protein product: CASSLYRRSNSPLHF. Full variable domain (missing parts from reference TRBV5-4 and TRBJ1-6): ETGVTQSPTHLIKTRGQQVTLRCSSQSGHNTVSWYQQALGQGPQFIFQYYREEENGRGNFPPRFSGLQFPNYSSELNVNALELDDSALYLCASSLYRRSNSPLHFGNGTRLTVT.

The J gene is TRBJ2-1, the V gene TRBV12-3 or TRBV12-4; 7 nucleotides match TRBD2. The CDR3 is 17 amino acids. With V trimmed by 6 bases and J by 5 bases, 16 bases remained unmatched. CDR3 nucleotides: TGTGCCAGCAGCCCCCCTCGTGGGAGGGCAACAGACAATGAGCAGTTCTTC. As protein: CASSPPRGRATDNEQFF.

The chain combines TRBV27 with TRBJ2-1; D is undetermined. This CDR3 is built from 16 residues. Trimming cost V 7 bases and J 1 base, with 17 bases left between them. Germline CDR1 is MNHEY and CDR2 is SMNVEV (reference sequence). This CDR3 reads CASTLIPGRSYNEQFF. CDR3 nucleotide sequence: TGTGCCAGCACCTTAATCCCAGGACGGTCCTACAATGAGCAGTTCTTC.

The CDR3 nucleotides are TGTGCCAGCAGCCAAGAGTGGGGGAATGGCTACACCTTC. Translated: CASSQEWGNGYTF. The chain employs TRBV3-1 and TRBJ1-2; the D gene is possibly TRBD1 (5 bases). V lost 0 bases, J lost 6 bases, and 8 bases lay in between. The CDR3 has 13 residues. Germline loops: CDR1 LGHDT, CDR2 YNNKEL (reference sequence).

The V gene is TRBV4-3, the J gene TRBJ2-5, with a weak D call TRBD1 (6 bases). Germline values: CDR1 LGHNA, CDR2 YSLEER. The CDR3 has 15 residues. V lost 0 bases and J 5 bases, leaving 13 bases between the germline ends. CDR3 DNA: TGCGCCAGCAGCCAAGAGTCGGGCCAGGGGGAGACCCAGTACTTC. Translating gives CASSQESGQGETQYF.

The V call is TRBV20-1, the J call TRBJ2-3; TRBD2 aligns across 10 bases. The CDR3 consists of 14 residues. The junction had 1 base not matched to a gene; V was cut back by 1 base and J by 3 bases. From germline, CDR1 is DFQATT and CDR2 SNEGSKA (reference sequence). This CDR3 is CSARALAGTDTQYF. In DNA, the CDR3 is TGCAGTGCTAGAGCACTAGCGGGAACAGATACGCAGTATTTT.

Comments on this clonotype: One junction end disagrees with the germline gene, perhaps due to a read error. This chain joins TRBV12-3 or TRBV12-4 and TRBJ1-1; weak D call: TRBD1 (5 bases). The length of the CDR3 is 13 residues. For the CDR3, the DNA is TGCGCCAGCAGTTTAGGGAGGGGAATTGAAGCTTTCTTT. This sequence encodes CASSLGRGIEAFF.

This chain uses TRBV11-2 with TRBJ2-7; D is ambiguous. Germline V gene sequence: CDR1 SGHAT, CDR2 FQNNGV. Trimming removed 1 base at V and 3 bases at J, with 10 bases between. This CDR3 region has 14 residues. The CDR3 is CASSLAQTDYEQYF. The CDR3 bases are TGTGCCAGCAGCTTAGCACAGACCGACTACGAGCAGTACTTC.

This clonotype came up a few times. CDR3 region: CASRVRLAGAPGEQYF. Written as DNA, the CDR3 is TGTGCCAGCAGGGTCCGCTTAGCGGGAGCACCGGGGGAGCAGTACTTC. This sequence joins TRBV28 and TRBJ2-7, with TRBD2 matching 9 bases. The length of the CDR3 is 16 residues. Germline V gene data show CDR1 as MDHEN and CDR2 as SYDVKM. The trim removed 6 bases at V and 7 bases at J, leaving 16 bases unmatched.

The rearrangement joins TRBV2 to TRBJ1-1; a weak D match, TRBD1 (6 bases). The germline gives CDR1 SNHLY, CDR2 FYNNEI. The CDR3 spans 14 residues. V was clipped by 5 bases and J by 0 bases, with 10 bases between them. CDR3 region: CASSRQVLNTEAFF. For the CDR3, the DNA is TGTGCCAGCAGTAGACAGGTTCTGAACACTGAAGCTTTCTTT.

At least ten counts were recorded for this clonotype. The rearrangement uses TRBV24-1 and TRBJ1-1; no clear D gene. This CDR3 is 16 amino acids long. The ends were cut back, 1 base at V and 4 bases at J, with 15 bases in the middle. Germline V gene lookup returns CDR1 KGHDR and CDR2 SFDVKD. CDR3 residues: CATSDFLETPFTEAFF. CDR3 nucleotides: TGTGCCACCAGTGATTTCTTGGAGACACCATTCACTGAAGCTTTCTTT.